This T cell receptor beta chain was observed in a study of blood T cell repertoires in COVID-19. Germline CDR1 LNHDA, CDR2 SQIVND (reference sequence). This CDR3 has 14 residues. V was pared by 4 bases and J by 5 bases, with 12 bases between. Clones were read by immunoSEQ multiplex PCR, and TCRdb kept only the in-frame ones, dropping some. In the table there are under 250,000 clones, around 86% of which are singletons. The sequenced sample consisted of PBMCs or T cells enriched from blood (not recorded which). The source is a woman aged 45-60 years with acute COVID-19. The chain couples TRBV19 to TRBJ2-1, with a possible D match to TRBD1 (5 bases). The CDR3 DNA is TGTGCCAGTAGTAACAGGATGCCCAACAATGAGCAGTTCTTC. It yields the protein CASSNRMPNNEQFF.